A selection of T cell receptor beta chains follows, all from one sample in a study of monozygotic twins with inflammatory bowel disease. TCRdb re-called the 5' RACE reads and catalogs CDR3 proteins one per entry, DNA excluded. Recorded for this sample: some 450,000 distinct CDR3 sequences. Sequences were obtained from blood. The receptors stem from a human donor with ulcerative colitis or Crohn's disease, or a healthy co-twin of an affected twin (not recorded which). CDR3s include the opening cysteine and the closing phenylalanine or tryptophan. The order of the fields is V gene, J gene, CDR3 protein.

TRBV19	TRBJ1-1	CASILSGTEAFF
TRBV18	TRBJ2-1	CASSPPRVAAHEQFF
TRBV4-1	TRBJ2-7	CASSHPRMKDRDPYEQYF
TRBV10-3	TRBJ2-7	CAISETGYEQYF
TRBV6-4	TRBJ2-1	CASSEGGRAYNEQFF
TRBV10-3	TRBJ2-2	CAIKNTQGANTGELFF
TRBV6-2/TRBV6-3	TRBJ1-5	CASSQSTVQPQHF
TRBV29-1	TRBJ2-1	CSVEVTSGIVYNEQFF
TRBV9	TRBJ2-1	CASSVSQGLHYNEQFF
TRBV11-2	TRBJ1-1	CASRYSATGRRRVTEAFF
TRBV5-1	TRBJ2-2	CASSEDRDYGELFF
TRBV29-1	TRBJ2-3	CSVETSGWDTQYF
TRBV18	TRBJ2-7	CASSPGLITYEQYF
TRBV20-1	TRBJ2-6	CSARRVGANVLTF
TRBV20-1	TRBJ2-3	CSARPLSAGGPDTQYF
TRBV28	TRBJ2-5	CASSFGDEQETQYF
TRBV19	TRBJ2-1	CASSIWESSYNEQFF
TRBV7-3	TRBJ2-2	CASSLIINTGELFF
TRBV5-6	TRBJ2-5	CASSSQTSGGPETQYF
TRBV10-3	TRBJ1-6	CAISELGTGDSPLHF
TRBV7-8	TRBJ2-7	CASSLVGQGIEQYF
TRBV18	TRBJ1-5	CASSPRGKGDNQPQHF
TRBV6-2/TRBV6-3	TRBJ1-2	CASSWTTEVGYTF
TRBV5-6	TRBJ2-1	CASSWGGPSSYNEQFF
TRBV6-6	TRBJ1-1	CASRILGDTEAFF
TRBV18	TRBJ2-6	CASSPRGDTSGANVLTF
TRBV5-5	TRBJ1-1	CASSLRQGQAFF
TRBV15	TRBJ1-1	CATSRVRARGLYHTEAFF
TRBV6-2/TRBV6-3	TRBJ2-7	CASSYLGLARNEQYF
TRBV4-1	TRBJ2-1	CASSHPWGNEQFF
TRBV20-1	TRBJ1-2	CSALSGTNYGYTF
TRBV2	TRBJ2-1	CASNKIIGAEEQFF
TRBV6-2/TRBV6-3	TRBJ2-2	CASRATGELRELFF
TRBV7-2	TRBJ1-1	CASSDQQGGVTEAFF
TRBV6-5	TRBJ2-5	CASSYGMTELETQYF
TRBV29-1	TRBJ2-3	CSADGGGSTDTQYF
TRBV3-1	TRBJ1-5	CASSQASNQPQHF
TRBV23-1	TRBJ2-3	CASSQARVNGELSTDTQYF
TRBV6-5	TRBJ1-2	CASSPPGQGGYTF
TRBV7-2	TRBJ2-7	CASSFQGLSYEQYF
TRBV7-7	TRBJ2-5	CASSSASRETQYF